This passage covers 22 T cell receptor beta chains from one sample sequenced in a study of blood T cell repertoires in COVID-19. Some clones are missing from TCRdb's copy, which holds only in-frame ones; the method was immunoSEQ multiplex PCR. The sample holds hundreds of thousands of clones, roughly 89% seen once. The sequenced sample was peripheral blood. These receptors were collected from a woman between 25 and 40 years old with COVID-19, enrolled during active disease.

The table lists this clone with a few counts. V gene TRBV6-1 combines with J gene TRBJ1-5; D remains ambiguous. CDR3 length equals 19 residues. The V end lost 0 bases, the J end lost 2 bases, and 20 bases lay between the germline ends. Germline assignment: CDR1 MNHNS and CDR2 SASEGT. The CDR3 region has the DNA TGTGCCAGCAGTGAAGCGACCGATGCAGGTACCTCGGGCAATCAGCCCCAGCATTTT. Its protein product is CASSEATDAGTSGNQPQHF.

J is TRBJ2-5 and V is TRBV5-6, with D tentatively TRBD2 (5 bases). The CDR3 runs to 14 residues. In germline, CDR1 is SGHDT, CDR2 YYEEEE. Between the trimmed V and J ends, which lost 6 bases and 5 bases, there was a span of 17 bases. For the CDR3, the DNA is TGTGCCAGCACCAAATCGGGCTCGGGGGAGACCCAGTACTTC. Translation: CASTKSGSGETQYF.

This chain uses TRBV5-1 with TRBJ1-5, with TRBD1 matching 7 bases. Germline V gene lookup returns CDR1 SGHRS and CDR2 YFSETQ. V lost 0 bases, J lost 7 bases, and 1 base stayed unmatched. This CDR3 spans 13 amino acids. The CDR3 protein is CASSLEGQQPQHF. The CDR3, as DNA: TGCGCCAGCAGCTTGGAGGGACAGCAGCCCCAGCATTTT.

The chain is built from TRBV6-5 and TRBJ1-2, with 9 bases lining up with TRBD1. The length of the CDR3 is 15 residues. After removal of 5 bases from V and 5 bases from J, the junction contained 9 bases not matched to a gene. CDR1 and CDR2 (germline): MNHEY, SVGAGI. The CDR3 loop is CASSTRGTGLYGYTF. CDR3 DNA: TGTGCCAGCAGTACCCGCGGGACAGGGCTTTATGGCTACACCTTC.

V gene TRBV18 combines with J gene TRBJ1-2; 11 bases are a match to TRBD1. This CDR3 has 15 residues. Unmatched junction bases numbered 1, after V lost 0 bases and J lost 4 bases. Germline loops: CDR1 KGHSH, CDR2 LQKENI. CDR3 DNA: TGTGCCAGCTCACCACCGGGACAGGGGGTCTATGGCTACACCTTC. Translated, it gives CASSPPGQGVYGYTF. The complete variable domain, with remaining parts taken from reference TRBV18 and TRBJ1-2, reads NAGVMQNPRHLVRRRGQEARLRCSPMKGHSHVYWYRQLPEEGLKFMVYLQKENIIDESGMPKERFSAEFPKEGPSILRIQQVVRGDSAAYFCASSPPGQGVYGYTFGSGTRLTVV.

The table lists this clone with a count of one. The chain employs TRBV10-2 and TRBJ1-6; D is ambiguous. Germline V gene sequence: CDR1 WSHSY, CDR2 SAAADI. CDR3 length: 15 residues. V gave up 3 bases and J gave up 6 bases, with 12 bases separating them. The CDR3 here is CASSDFLVSNSPLHF. CDR3 nucleotide sequence: TGCGCCAGCAGTGATTTTTTAGTATCTAATTCACCCCTCCACTTT.

The genes are TRBV6-2 or TRBV6-3 and TRBJ1-2; D might be TRBD1 (6 bases). With 0 bases removed from V and 4 bases from J, the gap between germline ends came to 9 bases. The CDR3 sequence is 14 residues long. CDR1 is MNHEY and CDR2 is SVGEGT in the germline V gene. The CDR3 DNA is TGTGCCAGCAGTTACTCGGACAGCATCTATGGCTACACCTTC. Its translation is CASSYSDSIYGYTF.

The gene calls are TRBV7-9 and TRBJ2-6; no reliable D call. V shed 5 bases and J shed 2 bases, with 7 bases lying between them. Germline loops: CDR1 SEHNR, CDR2 FQNEAQ (reference sequence). This CDR3 is 14 amino acids long. CDR3: CASSGTTGANVLTF. DNA of the CDR3: TGTGCCAGCAGCGGCACAACTGGGGCCAACGTCCTGACTTTC.

J is TRBJ2-3 and V is TRBV2; D call uncertain. Trimming pared 4 bases from V and 2 bases from J, leaving 10 bases between. Germline V gives CDR1 SNHLY, CDR2 FYNNEI. The CDR3 is made up of 14 amino acids. The CDR3 DNA is TGTGCCAGCAGTGTGCGTCTTTTCACAGATACGCAGTATTTT. Protein product: CASSVRLFTDTQYF.

Here the CDR3 reads CASSQPTGSGNTIYF. The CDR3 nucleotides are TGCGCCAGCAGCCAACCAACAGGGTCTGGAAACACCATATATTTT. This chain connects TRBV4-1 to TRBJ1-3, with D possibly being TRBD1 (6 bases). Germline V gene lookup returns CDR1 MGHRA and CDR2 YSYEKL. The CDR3 sequence is 15 residues long. Trimming shortened V by 2 bases and J by 1 base, and 9 bases separated the two germline ends.

This rearrangement joins TRBV19 to TRBJ1-2; TRBD1 matches at 7 bases. Germline V gene sequence: CDR1 LNHDA, CDR2 SQIVND (reference sequence). The CDR3 totals 14 residues. The trim removed 7 bases at V and 4 bases at J, leaving 9 bases unmatched. Here the CDR3 DNA reads TGTGCCAGTAATCAACCGGGACAGTCCTATGGCTACACCTTC. Its protein product is CASNQPGQSYGYTF.

A note on this clone: At one boundary the junction diverges from the germline segment, which might be a read error. The chain links TRBV19 to TRBJ1-5; 10 nucleotides align to TRBD1. CDR1 is LNHDA, CDR2 SQIVND, per germline (reference sequence). This CDR3 comprises 15 residues. CDR3: CASTIQDRGNQPQHF. CDR3 DNA: TGTGCCAGTACTATACAGGACAGGGGGAATCAGCCCCAGCATTTT.

The V and J genes are TRBV5-5 and TRBJ2-1; the match to TRBD2 covers 9 bases. Losses at the gene ends were 0 bases for V and 4 bases for J; bases not matched to a gene: 2. The CDR3 covers 15 residues. CDR1 is SGHKS, CDR2 YYEKEE, per germline (reference sequence). The CDR3 reads CASSLGLAVYNEQFF. DNA of the CDR3: TGTGCCAGCAGCTTGGGACTAGCGGTATACAATGAGCAGTTCTTC. The full variable domain, with the rest looked up from reference TRBV5-5 and TRBJ2-1, is DAGVTQSPTHLIKTRGQQVTLRCSPISGHKSVSWYQQVLGQGPQFIFQYYEKEERGRGNFPDRFSARQFPNYSSELNVNALLLGDSALYLCASSLGLAVYNEQFFGPGTRLTVL.

The chain employs TRBV7-9 and TRBJ1-4, with 7 bases lining up with TRBD1. Trimming removed 3 bases from V and 5 bases from J; junction bases left unmatched: 0. Germline CDR1 is SEHNR and CDR2 is FQNEAQ (reference sequence). The CDR3 length is 13 residues. The CDR3 DNA is TGTGCCAGCAGCTTGGACAGGAATGAAAAACTGTTTTTT. Translated, it gives CASSLDRNEKLFF.

The chain carries TRBV18 and TRBJ1-2, with a weak D call TRBD1 (5 bases). In germline, CDR1 is KGHSH, CDR2 LQKENI. The CDR3 length is 15 residues. V lost 2 bases and J lost 6, with 16 bases in between. The CDR3 region is CASSPLQDPSHGYTF. CDR3 DNA sequence: TGTGCCAGCTCACCATTACAGGACCCGAGCCATGGCTACACCTTC.

This chain uses TRBV7-9 with TRBJ1-5, with 8 bases lining up with TRBD1. After removal of 1 base from V and 6 bases from J, the junction contained 2 bases not matched to a gene. Germline CDR1 is SEHNR and CDR2 is FQNEAQ (reference sequence). The CDR3 totals 14 residues. The CDR3 nucleotides read TGTGCCAGCAGCTTAGGGACAGGGAGTCAGCCCCAGCATTTT. It yields the protein CASSLGTGSQPQHF.

This rearrangement joins TRBV24-1 to TRBJ1-5, with D perhaps TRBD1 (5 bases). Deletions cut 7 bases from V and 4 bases from J, with 19 bases between. The germline gives CDR1 KGHDR, CDR2 SFDVKD. The CDR3 is made up of 16 amino acids. CDR3 nucleotide sequence: TGTGCCACCAGGACAGTGGGCAGGGTGACGAATCAGCCCCAGCATTTT. It is translated as CATRTVGRVTNQPQHF.

CDR3 region: CASSLTSVYEQYF. In DNA, the CDR3 is TGTGCCAGCAGTTTAACTAGCGTTTACGAGCAGTACTTC. V is TRBV27 and J is TRBJ2-7, with TRBD2 identical over 7 bases. This CDR3 comprises 13 residues. The V segment lost 2 bases and the J segment 4 bases; nucleotides outside the gene matches: 2. Germline lookup yields CDR1 MNHEY and CDR2 SMNVEV (reference sequence).

CDR3: CASSYSIGGSYNEQFF. The DNA of the CDR3 is TGTGCCAGCAGTTACTCGATCGGGGGCTCCTACAATGAGCAGTTCTTC. This chain uses TRBV6-5 with TRBJ2-1; maybe TRBD2 (6 bases). CDR3 length: 16 residues. With 0 bases removed from V and 0 bases from J, the gap between germline ends came to 9 bases. Germline assignment: CDR1 MNHEY and CDR2 SVGAGI.

The V gene is TRBV7-9, the J gene TRBJ1-2; D is undetermined. Trimming took 4 bases from V and 4 from J, leaving 10 bases between them. Germline assignment: CDR1 SEHNR and CDR2 FQNEAQ (reference sequence). The CDR3 sequence is 13 residues long. The CDR3 loop is CASSSHFPYGYTF. The CDR3 coding sequence is TGTGCCAGCAGCTCCCACTTCCCCTATGGCTACACCTTC.

J is TRBJ1-4 and V is TRBV5-1; maybe TRBD1 (6 bases). The CDR3 loop spans 14 amino acids. From germline, CDR1 is SGHRS and CDR2 YFSETQ. Trimming cost V 4 bases and J 0 bases, with 7 bases left between them. In DNA form, the CDR3 reads TGCGCCAGCAGCAGGACAGCAACTAATGAAAAACTGTTTTTT. Its translation is CASSRTATNEKLFF.

This sequence joins TRBV30 and TRBJ2-1; 7 bases map to TRBD2. CDR1 and CDR2 (germline): GTSNPN, SVGIG (reference sequence). CDR3 length equals 13 residues. Trimming at V came to 1 base and at J to 8 bases, leaving 5 bases not matched to a gene. In DNA form, the CDR3 reads TGTGCCTGGAGTGCCACTAGCGTCGATGAGCAGTTCTTC. It codes for CAWSATSVDEQFF.